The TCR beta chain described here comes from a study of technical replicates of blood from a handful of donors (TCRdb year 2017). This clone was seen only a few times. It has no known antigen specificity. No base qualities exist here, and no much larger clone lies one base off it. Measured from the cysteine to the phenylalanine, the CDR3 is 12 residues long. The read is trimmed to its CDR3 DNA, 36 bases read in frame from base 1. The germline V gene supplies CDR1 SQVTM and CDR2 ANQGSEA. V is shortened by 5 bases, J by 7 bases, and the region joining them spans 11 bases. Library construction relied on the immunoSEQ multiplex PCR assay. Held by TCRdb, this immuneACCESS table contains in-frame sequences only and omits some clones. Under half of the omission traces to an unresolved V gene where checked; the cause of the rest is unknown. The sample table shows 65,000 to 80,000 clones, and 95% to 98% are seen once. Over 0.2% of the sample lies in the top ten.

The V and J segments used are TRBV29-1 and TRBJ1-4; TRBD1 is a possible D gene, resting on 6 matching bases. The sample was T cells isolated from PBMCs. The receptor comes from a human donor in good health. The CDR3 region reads CSVYRAGEKLFF. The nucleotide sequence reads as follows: TGCAGCGTTTACAGGGCCGGTGAAAAACTGTTTTTT.